This T cell receptor (beta chain) was sequenced in a study of post-analysis software for immune sequencing data. Study-wide background: Patients had relapsing-remitting, secondary progressive or progressive-relapsing multiple sclerosis; some lacked subtype. Study-wide results and limits: With TRBV5-6, TRBV5-1 and TRBV20-1 included, about 5 TRBV segments were more frequent in patients than in controls. A significant reduction in normalized Chao1 diversity was observed in multiple sclerosis patients versus controls. Batch-matched samples strongly co-clustered by F measure.

This clonotype was picked up a small number of times. Its antigen is still unknown. The germline CDR1 and CDR2 sequences are SQVTM and ANQGSEA. The trim removed 6 bases at V and 8 bases at J, leaving 10 bases unmatched. This CDR3 contains 14 residues. Tagging with unique molecular identifiers was a feature of the TCR beta cDNA libraries. Input amounts of roughly 1 to 10 million T cells were used. These gave some 500,000 cDNA molecules, so each molecule approximated one T cell. MiXCR was run by TCRdb on the PCR reads, yielding one entry per CDR3 protein. This table has about 570,000 distinct CDR3 sequences, under 40% appearing once.

The sample taken for sequencing was blood. The TCR sequence derives from a girl aged 2 to 17 with multiple sclerosis. J is TRBJ1-6 and V is TRBV29-1; 7 bases match TRBD1. CDR3 coding DNA: TGCAGCGTCTCAACAGGGGTGTGGGATTCACCCCTCCACTTT. As protein: CSVSTGVWDSPLHF. The full variable domain, its missing parts supplied by reference TRBV29-1 and TRBJ1-6, is SAVISQKPSRDICQRGTSLTIQCQVDSQVTMMFWYRQQPGQSLTLIATANQGSEATYESGFVIDKFPISRPNLTFSTLTVSNMSPEDSSIYLCSVSTGVWDSPLHFGNGTRLTVT.